The sequence of this T cell receptor (beta chain) was determined in a study of cytomegalovirus exposure and HLA in healthy donors. Study-wide points: As a later analysis revealed, most CMV-associated TCR beta chains appeared HLA-restricted.

To note about this clone: Antigen: not known.

This PCR relied on a set of 60 Vbeta primers and 13 Jbeta primers. Repertoires were generated with immunoSEQ multiplex PCR, while TCRdb's copy carries only in-frame clones and drops some. The repertoire holds around 41,000 clones, with almost 70% as singletons. With V trimmed by 5 bases and J by 7 bases, 9 bases remained unmatched. The germline CDR1 and CDR2 sequences are MDHEN and SYDVKM. The CDR3 is 14 residues long. The sequenced sample was PBMCs. The chain links TRBV28 to TRBJ1-2, with 8 nucleotides matching TRBD1. The receptor was derived from a man between 40 and 49 years old in good health and CMV-seronegative. In DNA, the CDR3 is TGTGCCAGCAGTCCCACGGACAGGGTAGTTGGCTACACCTTC. The encoded protein is CASSPTDRVVGYTF.